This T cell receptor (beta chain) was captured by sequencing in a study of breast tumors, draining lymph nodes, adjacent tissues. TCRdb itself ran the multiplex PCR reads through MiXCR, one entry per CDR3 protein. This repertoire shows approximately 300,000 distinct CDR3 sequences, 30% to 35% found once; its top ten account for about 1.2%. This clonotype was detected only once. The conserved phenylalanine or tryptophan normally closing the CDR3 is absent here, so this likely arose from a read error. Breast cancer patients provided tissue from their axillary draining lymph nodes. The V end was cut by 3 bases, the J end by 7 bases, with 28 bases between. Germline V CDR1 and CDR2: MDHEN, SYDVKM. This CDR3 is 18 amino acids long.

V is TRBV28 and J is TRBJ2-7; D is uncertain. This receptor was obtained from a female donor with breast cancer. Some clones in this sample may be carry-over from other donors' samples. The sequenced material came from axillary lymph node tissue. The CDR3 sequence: CASSFESGRLGPIREQYL. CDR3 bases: TGTGCCAGCAGTTTTGAATCAGGCAGATTAGGCCCGATACGTGAGCAGTACCTC.